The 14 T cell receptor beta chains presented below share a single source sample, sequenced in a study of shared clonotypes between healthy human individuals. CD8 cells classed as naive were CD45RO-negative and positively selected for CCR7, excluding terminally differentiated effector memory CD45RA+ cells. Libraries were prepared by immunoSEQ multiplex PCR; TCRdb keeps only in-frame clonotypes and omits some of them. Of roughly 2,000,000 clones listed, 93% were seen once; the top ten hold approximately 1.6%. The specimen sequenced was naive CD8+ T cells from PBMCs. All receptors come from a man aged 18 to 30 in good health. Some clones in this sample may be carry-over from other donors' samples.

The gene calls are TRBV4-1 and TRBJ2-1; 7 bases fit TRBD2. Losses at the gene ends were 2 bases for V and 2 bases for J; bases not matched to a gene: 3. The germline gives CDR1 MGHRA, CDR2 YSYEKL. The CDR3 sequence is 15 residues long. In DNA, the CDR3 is TGCGCCAGCAGCCAAAGGGACTACACCTACAATGAGCAGTTCTTC. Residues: CASSQRDYTYNEQFF.

The CDR3 DNA reads as TGTGCCAGCAGTTCCATCTACCGGGGTGGTTACGATCAGCCCCAGCATTTT. It specifies CASSSIYRGGYDQPQHF. V and J are TRBV27 and TRBJ1-5; D not resolved. This CDR3 has 17 amino acids. V was clipped by 4 bases and J by 5 bases, with 21 bases between them. The germline CDR1 and CDR2 sequences are MNHEY and SMNVEV (reference sequence).

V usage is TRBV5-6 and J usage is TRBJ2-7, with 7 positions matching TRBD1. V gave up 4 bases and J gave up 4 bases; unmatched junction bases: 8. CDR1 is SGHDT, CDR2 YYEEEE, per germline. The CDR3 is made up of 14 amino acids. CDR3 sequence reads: CASSLPGTVYEQYF. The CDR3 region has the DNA TGTGCCAGCAGCCTCCCCGGGACAGTATACGAGCAGTACTTC.

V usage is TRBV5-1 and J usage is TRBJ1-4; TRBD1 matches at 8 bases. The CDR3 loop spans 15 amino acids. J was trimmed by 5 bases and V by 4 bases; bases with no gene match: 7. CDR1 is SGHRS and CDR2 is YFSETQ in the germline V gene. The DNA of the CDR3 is TGCGCCAGCAGCCTCGGGACAGGCAGAAATGAAAAACTGTTTTTT. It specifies CASSLGTGRNEKLFF.

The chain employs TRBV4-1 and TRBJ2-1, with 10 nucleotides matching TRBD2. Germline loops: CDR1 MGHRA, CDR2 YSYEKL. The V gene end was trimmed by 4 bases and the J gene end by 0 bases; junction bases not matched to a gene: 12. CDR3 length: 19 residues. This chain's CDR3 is CASSPRDPLAGSSYNEQFF. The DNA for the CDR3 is TGCGCCAGCAGCCCCCGAGATCCACTAGCGGGGAGCTCCTACAATGAGCAGTTCTTC.

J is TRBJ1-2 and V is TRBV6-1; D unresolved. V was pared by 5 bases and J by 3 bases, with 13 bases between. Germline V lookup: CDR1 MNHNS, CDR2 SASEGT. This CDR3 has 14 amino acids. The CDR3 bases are TGTGCCAGCAGTCCCAGGACGGACTACTATGGCTACACCTTC. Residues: CASSPRTDYYGYTF.

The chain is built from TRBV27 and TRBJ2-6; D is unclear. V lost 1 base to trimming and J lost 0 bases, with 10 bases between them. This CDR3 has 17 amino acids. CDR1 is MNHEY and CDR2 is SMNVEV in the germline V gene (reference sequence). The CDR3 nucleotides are TGTGCCAGCAGTTTATGGGTAGGGCCCTCTGGGGCCAACGTCCTGACTTTC. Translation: CASSLWVGPSGANVLTF.

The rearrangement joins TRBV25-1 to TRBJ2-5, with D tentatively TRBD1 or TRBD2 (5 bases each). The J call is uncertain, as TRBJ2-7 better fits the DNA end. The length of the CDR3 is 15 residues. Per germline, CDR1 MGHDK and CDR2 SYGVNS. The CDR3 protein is CASTEGTGSSYEQYF. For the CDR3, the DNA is TGTGCCAGCACCGAGGGGACGGGGAGCTCCTACGAGCAGTACTTC.

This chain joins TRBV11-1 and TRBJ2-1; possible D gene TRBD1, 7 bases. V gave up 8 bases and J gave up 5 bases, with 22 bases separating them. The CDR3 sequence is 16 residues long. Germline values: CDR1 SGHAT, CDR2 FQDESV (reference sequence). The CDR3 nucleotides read TGTGCCAGCCGGCCGACGGCCAGGGGGGCCAACAATGAGCAGTTCTTC. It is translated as CASRPTARGANNEQFF.

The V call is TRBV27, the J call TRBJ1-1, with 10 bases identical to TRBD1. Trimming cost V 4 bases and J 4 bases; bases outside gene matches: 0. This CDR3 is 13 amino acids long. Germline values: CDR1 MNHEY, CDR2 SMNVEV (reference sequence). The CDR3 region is CASSWDRGTEAFF. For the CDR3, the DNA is TGTGCCAGCAGTTGGGACAGGGGCACTGAAGCTTTCTTT.

The CDR3 nucleotides are TGTGCCAGCAGCTTGGGACTAGCGTCGGATGAGCAGTTCTTC. It is translated as CASSLGLASDEQFF. The genes are TRBV7-3 and TRBJ2-1, with 10 bases lining up with TRBD2. Germline V gene sequence: CDR1 SGHTA, CDR2 FQGTGA. Trimming cost V 3 bases and J 8 bases; bases outside gene matches: 4. The CDR3 covers 14 residues.

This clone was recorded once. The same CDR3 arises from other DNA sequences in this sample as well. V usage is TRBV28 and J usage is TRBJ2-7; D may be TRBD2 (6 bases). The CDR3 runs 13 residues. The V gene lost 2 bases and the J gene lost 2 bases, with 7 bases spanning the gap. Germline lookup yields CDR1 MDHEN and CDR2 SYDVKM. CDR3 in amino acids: CASSLGGPYEQYF. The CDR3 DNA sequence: TGTGCCAGCAGTTTAGGAGGGCCCTACGAGCAGTACTTC.

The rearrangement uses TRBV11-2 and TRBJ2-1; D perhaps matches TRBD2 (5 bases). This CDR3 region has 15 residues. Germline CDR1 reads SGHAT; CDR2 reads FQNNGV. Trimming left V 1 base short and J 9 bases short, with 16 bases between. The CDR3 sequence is CASSLAQSGFSEQFF. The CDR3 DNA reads TGTGCCAGCAGCTTAGCACAGTCGGGGTTTAGTGAGCAGTTCTTC.

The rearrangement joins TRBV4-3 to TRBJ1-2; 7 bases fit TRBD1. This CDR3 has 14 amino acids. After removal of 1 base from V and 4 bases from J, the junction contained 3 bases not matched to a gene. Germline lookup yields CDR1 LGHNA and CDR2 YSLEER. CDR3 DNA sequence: TGCGCCAGCAGCCAAGGACAGGGTGGCTATGGCTACACCTTC. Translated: CASSQGQGGYGYTF.